This TCR beta chain was obtained from a study of T cell responses to AZD1222 COVID-19 vaccine. Germline-derived CDR1 and CDR2 are SQVTM and ANQGSEA. The germline V and J ends were trimmed by 6 bases and 3 bases, with 11 bases remaining between them. The CDR3 covers 12 residues. Method: immunoSEQ multiplex PCR; TCRdb's copy keeps in-frame clones and lacks some. Of some 60,000 clones listed, less than 90% are singletons. Sample: peripheral blood, taken 28 days after the second AZD1222 dose. This receptor was obtained from an adult who received the AZD1222 COVID-19 vaccine. The chain combines TRBV29-1 with TRBJ1-1; D is possibly TRBD1 (5 bases). The CDR3 here is CSVGFRDTEAFF. The CDR3 coding sequence is TGCAGCGTCGGATTCAGGGACACTGAAGCTTTCTTT.